The 4 T cell receptor beta chains listed next were all sequenced from one sample in a study of T cell changes during pregnancy in multiple sclerosis. Libraries were prepared by immunoSEQ multiplex PCR; TCRdb keeps only in-frame clonotypes and omits some of them. The repertoire holds 60,000 or so clones, with around 92% as singletons. Source: peripheral blood, taken in the first trimester of pregnancy. These receptors all come from a female donor with multiple sclerosis, enrolled in a pregnancy study.

This chain connects TRBV4-2 to TRBJ1-4; unclear D gene. The CDR3 has 14 residues. Trimming took 0 bases from V and 4 from J, leaving 6 bases between them. Germline lookup yields CDR1 LGHNA and CDR2 YNFKEQ. DNA of the CDR3: TGTGCCAGCAGCCAAGATGTTATTAATGAAAAACTGTTTTTT. Protein product: CASSQDVINEKLFF.

The chain recombines TRBV7-2 with TRBJ2-3, with 10 bases matching TRBD2. The V segment lost 1 base and the J segment 5 bases; nucleotides outside the gene matches: 6. Germline CDR1 SGHTA, CDR2 FQGNSA. The CDR3 totals 16 residues. This chain's CDR3 is CASSLGLAGGGDTQYF. Written as DNA, the CDR3 is TGTGCCAGCAGCTTAGGGTTAGCGGGGGGTGGAGATACGCAGTATTTT.

Note on this clone: In the same sample, other DNA sequences code for this CDR3. The rearrangement uses TRBV18 and TRBJ1-1; D possibly corresponds to TRBD1 (5 bases). Germline CDR1 is KGHSH and CDR2 is LQKENI. V was clipped by 4 bases and J by 1 base, with 10 bases between them. CDR3 length equals 14 residues. Here the CDR3 DNA reads TGTGCCAGCTCACTGGGTCAGGGGAACACTGAAGCTTTCTTT. Its protein is CASSLGQGNTEAFF. Full variable domain (rest looked up from reference TRBV18 and TRBJ1-1): NAGVMQNPRHLVRRRGQEARLRCSPMKGHSHVYWYRQLPEEGLKFMVYLQKENIIDESGMPKERFSAEFPKEGPSILRIQQVVRGDSAAYFCASSLGQGNTEAFFGQGTRLTVV.

The chain recombines TRBV19 with TRBJ1-2; D is perhaps TRBD1 (5 bases). The CDR3 contains 15 residues. The germline V gene has CDR1 LNHDA and CDR2 SQIVND (reference sequence). The germline V and J ends were trimmed by 8 bases and 0 bases, with 16 bases remaining between them. The CDR3 DNA is TGTGCCAGTGACGGGGGACGTCTAGCTAACTATGGCTACACCTTC. This gives the protein CASDGGRLANYGYTF.